These 26 T cell receptor beta chains originate from one sample sequenced in a study of T-cell reconstitution after alpha-beta-depleted transplantation in children. Unique molecular identifiers were used in preparing the TCRbeta library. Each CDR3 protein gets one entry after TCRdb re-called the PCR reads with MiXCR. The repertoire holds more than 120,000 distinct CDR3 sequences, with 8.8% as singletons. The sample was PBMCs, mostly from graft donor cells, taken 180 days after TCRalphabeta/CD19-depleted stem cell transplant. The source is a female patient aged 2-9 years who had a stem cell transplant for congenital amegakaryocytic thrombocytopenia, so the T cells may come from the graft donor.

This clonotype was seen at least ten times. The rearrangement links TRBV7-8 to TRBJ1-2; no firm D call. Trimming left V 2 bases short and J 4 bases short, with 14 bases between. Germline CDR1 SGHVS, CDR2 FQNEAQ. CDR3 length equals 15 residues. CDR3 protein: CASSLFERRPYGYTF. CDR3 DNA: TGTGCCAGCAGCTTATTCGAACGACGGCCCTATGGCTACACCTTC.

The chain carries TRBV7-6 and TRBJ2-3, with D possibly being TRBD2 (6 bases). The germline CDR1 and CDR2 sequences are SGHVS and FNYEAQ. V was pared by 5 bases and J by 0 bases, with 15 bases between. The CDR3 sequence is 16 residues long. CDR3 in amino acids: CASSQGTPPSTDTQYF. The CDR3 nucleotides are TGTGCCAGCAGCCAAGGGACTCCACCTAGCACAGATACGCAGTATTTT.

The chain combines TRBV3-1 with TRBJ1-1, with D possibly TRBD1 on 5 matching bases. The CDR3 spans 13 residues. V was cut by 1 base and J by 5 bases, with 8 bases left in between. Looked up from germline, CDR1 is LGHDT and CDR2 is YNNKEL (reference sequence). The CDR3 loop reads CASSQVRGTEAFF. The CDR3 nucleotides are TGTGCCAGCAGCCAAGTTAGGGGAACTGAAGCTTTCTTT.

This clonotype was seen a few times. The chain carries TRBV20-1 and TRBJ2-6; D unclear. The CDR3 totals 12 residues. V lost 6 bases and J lost 2, with 5 bases in between. From germline, CDR1 is DFQATT and CDR2 SNEGSKA (reference sequence). CDR3 sequence (DNA): TGCAGTGCATGGCCTGGGGCCAACGTCCTGACTTTC. Translated, it gives CSAWPGANVLTF.

V is TRBV20-1 and J is TRBJ2-5; 7 bases are shared with TRBD1. This CDR3 is 13 amino acids long. The V and J ends lost 4 bases and 1 base, in that order; junction bases with no gene match: 3. Germline V gene sequence: CDR1 DFQATT, CDR2 SNEGSKA (reference sequence). CDR3 in DNA: TGCAGTGCTACCCGGGACAGCCAAGAGACCCAGTACTTC. It encodes CSATRDSQETQYF.

This clonotype was observed a few times. The chain joins TRBV3-1 to TRBJ1-5; unclear D gene. Trimming removed 0 bases at V and 1 base at J, with 13 bases between. This CDR3 comprises 17 residues. The germline gives CDR1 LGHDT, CDR2 YNNKEL (reference sequence). The CDR3 sequence: CASSQDRAVGSNQPQHF. CDR3 nucleotides: TGTGCCAGCAGCCAAGATCGCGCGGTCGGAAGCAATCAGCCCCAGCATTTT.

This sequence joins TRBV20-1 and TRBJ1-4; D not certain. With 6 bases removed from V and 7 bases from J, the gap between germline ends came to 6 bases. The CDR3 has 10 residues. Germline CDR1 is DFQATT and CDR2 is SNEGSKA (reference sequence). The chain's CDR3 is CSAVSEKLFF. The CDR3 DNA reads TGCAGTGCCGTGAGTGAAAAACTGTTTTTT.

This clonotype was detected many times. The chain couples TRBV7-6 to TRBJ2-7; a possible D gene is TRBD1 (6 bases). Looked up from germline, CDR1 is SGHVS and CDR2 is FNYEAQ. V lost 1 base to trimming and J lost 5 bases, with 9 bases between them. CDR3 length: 13 amino acids. The DNA for the CDR3 is TGTGCCAGCAGCTTAGGGACAGTCGACGAGCAGTACTTC. Translating gives CASSLGTVDEQYF.

This clonotype has ten or more counts. V and J are TRBV29-1 and TRBJ2-7; D may be TRBD1 (6 bases). CDR1 SQVTM and CDR2 ANQGSEA come from the germline V gene. CDR3 length: 11 amino acids. Trimming removed 5 bases from V and 4 bases from J, with 9 bases in between. The CDR3 DNA follows: TGCAGCGTTTTACAGGGATACGAGCAGTACTTC. Translated, it gives CSVLQGYEQYF.

The chain carries TRBV2 and TRBJ2-3; 12 bases match TRBD2. Trimming removed 11 bases from V and 6 bases from J; junction bases left unmatched: 12. This CDR3 is 15 amino acids long. Looked up from germline, CDR1 is SNHLY and CDR2 is FYNNEI. The CDR3 DNA sequence: TGTGCCCTCACCCTGCTAGCGGGGGGGCGGGATACGCAGTATTTT. This encodes CALTLLAGGRDTQYF.

The J gene is TRBJ2-7, the V gene TRBV7-8; D is unresolved. Between the trimmed V and J ends, which lost 1 base and 1 base, there was a span of 5 bases. CDR1 is SGHVS, CDR2 FQNEAQ, per germline. The CDR3 totals 13 residues. CDR3 sequence reads: CASSLVLSYEQYF. The CDR3 nucleotides are TGTGCCAGCAGCTTAGTACTGTCCTACGAGCAGTACTTC.

This clonotype is classed as medium-sized. The chain uses TRBV7-7 and TRBJ2-2, with 15 bases matching TRBD2. The V and J ends lost 1 base and 5 bases, in that order; junction bases with no gene match: 14. The CDR3 loop spans 21 amino acids. The V gene's germline CDR1 is SSHAT and CDR2 FNYEAQ (reference sequence). The CDR3 is CASSLEMLGLAGGGTTGELFF. CDR3 DNA sequence: TGTGCCAGCAGCTTAGAAATGCTGGGACTAGCGGGAGGTGGTACGACCGGGGAGCTGTTTTTT. Variable domain in full (rest from reference TRBV7-7 and TRBJ2-2): GAGVSQSPRYKVTKRGQDVTLRCDPISSHATLYWYQQALGQGPEFLTYFNYEAQPDKSGLPSDRFSAERPEGSISTLTIQRTEQRDSAMYRCASSLEMLGLAGGGTTGELFFGEGSRLTVL.

This clonotype appeared a few times. The J gene is TRBJ1-4, the V gene TRBV20-1; TRBD1 is a possible D gene (6 bases). The CDR3 is 15 amino acids. Trimming left V 3 bases short and J 8 bases short, with 19 bases between. The germline V gene has CDR1 DFQATT and CDR2 SNEGSKA (reference sequence). CDR3 coding DNA: TGCAGTGCTAGGCCATCGACAGGTCGGGGGGAAAAACTGTTTTTT. It specifies CSARPSTGRGEKLFF.

This clonotype was detected only a few times. The chain joins TRBV7-9 to TRBJ2-5; unclear D gene. Trimming shortened V by 7 bases and J by 5 bases, and 14 bases separated the two germline ends. CDR3 length: 13 residues. Per germline, CDR1 SEHNR and CDR2 FQNEAQ (reference sequence). The CDR3 DNA reads as TGTGCCAGCATACGGGCGACCGGGGAGACCCAGTACTTC. Protein sequence: CASIRATGETQYF.

Ten or more counts support this clonotype. The J gene is TRBJ2-6, the V gene TRBV28; TRBD1 might be the D (5 bases). This CDR3 region has 18 residues. The V gene's germline CDR1 is MDHEN and CDR2 SYDVKM. V lost 6 bases and J lost 1, with 19 bases in between. The CDR3 region is CASRYGAGTFSGANVLTF. The CDR3 bases are TGTGCCAGCAGGTATGGGGCAGGCACCTTTTCTGGGGCCAACGTCCTGACTTTC. Based on the CDR3 plus reference TRBV28 and TRBJ2-6, the full variable domain is DVKVTQSSRYLVKRTGEKVFLECVQDMDHENMFWYRQDPGLGLRLIYFSYDVKMKEKGDIPEGYSVSREKKERFSLILESASTNQTSMYLCASRYGAGTFSGANVLTFGAGSRLTVL.

This clonotype has a handful of counts. The chain has TRBV7-2 and TRBJ1-2, with TRBD1 as a possible D gene (5 bases). CDR1 SGHTA and CDR2 FQGNSA come from the germline V gene. This CDR3 comprises 16 residues. The V and J ends lost 4 bases and 6 bases respectively, with 21 bases between them. CDR3: CASSSFFGQGSNGYTF. The CDR3 DNA reads TGTGCCAGCAGCTCGTTTTTCGGGCAGGGCTCGAATGGCTACACCTTC. Full variable domain (missing parts from reference TRBV7-2 and TRBJ1-2): GAGVSQSPSNKVTEKGKDVELRCDPISGHTALYWYRQSLGQGLEFLIYFQGNSAPDKSGLPSDRFSAERTGGSVSTLTIQRTQQEDSAVYLCASSSFFGQGSNGYTFGSGTRLTVV.

Many counts were recorded for this clonotype. The CDR3 DNA reads TGCGCCAGCAGCTCATTGGGACAGAGATACAATGAGCAGTTCTTC. Translating gives CASSSLGQRYNEQFF. This sequence joins TRBV5-1 and TRBJ2-1; 7 bases map to TRBD1. The CDR3 is 15 amino acids. V trimming: 3 bases; J trimming: 4 bases; junction bases outside the gene matches: 7. CDR1 and CDR2 from the germline V gene are SGHRS and YFSETQ.

This clonotype was recorded many times. The chain couples TRBV20-1 to TRBJ2-1; 11 bases are a match to TRBD1. CDR1 is DFQATT and CDR2 is SNEGSKA in the germline V gene (reference sequence). V lost 6 bases, J lost 8 bases, and 12 bases stayed unmatched. This CDR3 spans 15 amino acids. CDR3 in amino acids: CSAGKGQGVRYEQFF. DNA of the CDR3: TGCAGTGCGGGGAAGGGACAGGGGGTCAGATATGAGCAGTTCTTC.

This clonotype occurred many times. The V and J genes are TRBV5-6 and TRBJ1-5; 9 nucleotides align to TRBD1. The CDR3 consists of 15 residues. Germline CDR1 and CDR2: SGHDT and YYEEEE. J lost 3 bases, V lost 3 bases, and 4 bases had no gene match. In DNA, the CDR3 is TGTGCCAGCAGCTGGACAGGGGTTCCCAATCAGCCCCAGCATTTT. Translation gives CASSWTGVPNQPQHF.

This clonotype was seen repeatedly, ten times or more. The V and J genes are TRBV12-3 or TRBV12-4 and TRBJ1-4; tentative D call: TRBD1 (5 bases). The CDR3 is made up of 15 amino acids. The V end lost 3 bases, the J end lost 4 bases, and 12 bases lay between the germline ends. The DNA of the CDR3 is TGTGCCAGCAGTTTGGTGGGACGGATTAATGAAAAACTGTTTTTT. Its protein product is CASSLVGRINEKLFF.

Only a few counts were recorded for this clonotype. The chain is built from TRBV6-2 or TRBV6-3 and TRBJ2-7; D is uncertain. Germline assignment: CDR1 MNHEY and CDR2 SVGEGT. CDR3 size: 14 residues. Trimming pared 6 bases from V and 2 bases from J, leaving 14 bases between. The CDR3 coding sequence is TGTGCCAGCAGCCCCGATAGGACCACCTACGAGCAGTACTTC. This codes for CASSPDRTTYEQYF.

The rearrangement uses TRBV7-8 and TRBJ2-7; D not resolved. Germline V gene sequence: CDR1 SGHVS, CDR2 FQNEAQ. Trimming stripped 5 bases from V and 6 bases from J, with 8 bases between. This CDR3 has 11 amino acids. The CDR3 bases are TGTGCCAGCAGCGGGCGGTTCGAGCAGTACTTC. The encoded protein is CASSGRFEQYF.

The sample holds a few counts of this clonotype. CDR3 sequence: CASSVGLAGDLQETQYF. The CDR3 DNA sequence: TGTGCCAGCAGTGTCGGACTAGCGGGAGACTTACAAGAGACCCAGTACTTC. The chain has TRBV6-1 and TRBJ2-5; 13 nucleotides line up with TRBD2. Unmatched junction bases numbered 7, after V lost 4 bases and J lost 2 bases. The CDR3 consists of 17 residues. CDR1 is MNHNS, CDR2 SASEGT, per germline.

This clonotype was picked up many times. The genes are TRBV29-1 and TRBJ2-1, with D possibly being TRBD1 or TRBD2 (5 bases each). Trimming took off 4 bases at V and 5 bases at J, with 18 bases between the two ends. The germline V gene has CDR1 SQVTM and CDR2 ANQGSEA. The CDR3 spans 15 residues. The chain's CDR3 is CSVVLGARIHNEQFF. For the CDR3, the DNA is TGCAGCGTTGTTCTCGGGGCGCGCATCCACAATGAGCAGTTCTTC.

This clonotype was seen repeatedly, ten times or more. The chain uses TRBV12-3 or TRBV12-4 and TRBJ1-5; D is unclear. V was shortened by 3 bases and J by 3 bases, with 18 bases between the two germline ends. The CDR3 runs to 17 residues. In DNA, the CDR3 is TGTGCCAGCAGTTTTCGTATTGGCCTCGCTTTCAATCAGCCCCAGCATTTT. Its protein is CASSFRIGLAFNQPQHF.

This clonotype was seen repeatedly, ten times or more. V gene TRBV29-1 combines with J gene TRBJ1-2; possibly TRBD1 for D (5 bases). The CDR3 covers 14 residues. The ends were cut back, 0 bases at V and 4 bases at J, with 12 bases in the middle. Germline V gives CDR1 SQVTM, CDR2 ANQGSEA. CDR3 bases: TGCAGCGTTGAAGACATCAGGGCCTTCTATGGCTACACCTTC. Protein: CSVEDIRAFYGYTF. The variable domain in full, with the rest retrieved from reference TRBV29-1 and TRBJ1-2, is SAVISQKPSRDICQRGTSLTIQCQVDSQVTMMFWYRQQPGQSLTLIATANQGSEATYESGFVIDKFPISRPNLTFSTLTVSNMSPEDSSIYLCSVEDIRAFYGYTFGSGTRLTVV.